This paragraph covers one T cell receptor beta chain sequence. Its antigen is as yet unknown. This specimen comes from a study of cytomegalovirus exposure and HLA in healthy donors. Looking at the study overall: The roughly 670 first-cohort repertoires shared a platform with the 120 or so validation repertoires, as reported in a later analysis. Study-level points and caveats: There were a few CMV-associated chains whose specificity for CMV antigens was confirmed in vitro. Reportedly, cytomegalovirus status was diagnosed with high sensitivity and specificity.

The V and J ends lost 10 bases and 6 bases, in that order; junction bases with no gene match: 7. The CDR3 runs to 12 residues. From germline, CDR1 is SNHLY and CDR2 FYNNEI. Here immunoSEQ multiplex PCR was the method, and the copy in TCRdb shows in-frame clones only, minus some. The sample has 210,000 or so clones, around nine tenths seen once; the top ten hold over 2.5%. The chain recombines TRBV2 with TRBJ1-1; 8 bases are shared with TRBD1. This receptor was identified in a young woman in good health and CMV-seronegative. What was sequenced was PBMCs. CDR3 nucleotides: TGTGCCACTGACAGGGGCCTCCCTGAAGCTTTCTTT. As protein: CATDRGLPEAFF.